The TCR beta chain described here comes from a study of beta chain features in type 1 diabetes. Using CD45RO/CCR7/CD25/CD127/CD95/CD27, CD4+ naive, central memory, regulatory and stem cell-like memory cells were sorted. The V gene's germline CDR1 is LNHDA and CDR2 SQIVND (reference sequence). V was clipped by 4 bases and J by 7 bases, with 10 bases between them. This CDR3 is built from 12 residues. Since all of the isolated RNA was reverse transcribed, expressed TCRB transcripts were what got sequenced. Sequencing used immunoSEQ multiplex PCR; TCRdb keeps in-frame clones, though not all of them. The data hold 300,000 to 350,000 clones, with 7% to 9% observed a single time.

Sequenced material: central memory CD4+ T cells from blood. The clonotype was recovered from a woman in her late teens or twenties in good health. The chain has TRBV19 and TRBJ1-2; the D is unclear. CDR3 sequence (DNA): TGTGCCAGTAGTACTCCGGGCACTGGCTACACCTTC. Residues: CASSTPGTGYTF.